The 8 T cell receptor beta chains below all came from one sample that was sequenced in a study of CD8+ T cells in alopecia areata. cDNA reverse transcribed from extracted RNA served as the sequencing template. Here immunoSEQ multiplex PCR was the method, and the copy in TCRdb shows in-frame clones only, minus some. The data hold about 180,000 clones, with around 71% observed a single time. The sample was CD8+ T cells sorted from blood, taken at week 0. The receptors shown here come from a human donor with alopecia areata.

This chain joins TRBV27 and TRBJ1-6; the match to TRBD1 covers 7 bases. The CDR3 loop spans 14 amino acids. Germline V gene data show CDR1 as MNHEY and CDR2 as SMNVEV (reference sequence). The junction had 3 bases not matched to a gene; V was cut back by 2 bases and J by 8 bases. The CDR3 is CASSLQGVDSPLHF. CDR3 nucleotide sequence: TGTGCCAGCAGTTTACAGGGGGTTGATTCACCCCTCCACTTT.

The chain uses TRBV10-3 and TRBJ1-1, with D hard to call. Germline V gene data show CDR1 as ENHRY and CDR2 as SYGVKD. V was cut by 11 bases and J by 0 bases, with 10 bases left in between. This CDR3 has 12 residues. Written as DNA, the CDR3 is TGTGCCTTGCGCGGGGTGAACACTGAAGCTTTCTTT. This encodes CALRGVNTEAFF.

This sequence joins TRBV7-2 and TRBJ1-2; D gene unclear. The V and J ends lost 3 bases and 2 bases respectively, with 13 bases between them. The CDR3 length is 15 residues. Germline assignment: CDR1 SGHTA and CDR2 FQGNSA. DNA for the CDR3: TGTGCCAGCAGCTTCATCACCACTCCGAACTATGGCTACACCTTC. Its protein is CASSFITTPNYGYTF.

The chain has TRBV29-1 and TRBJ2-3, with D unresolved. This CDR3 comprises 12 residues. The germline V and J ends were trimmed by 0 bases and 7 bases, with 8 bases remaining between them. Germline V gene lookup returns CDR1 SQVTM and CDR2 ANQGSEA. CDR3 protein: CSVEDESNTQYF. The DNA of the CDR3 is TGCAGCGTTGAAGACGAGTCGAATACGCAGTATTTT.

The CDR3 DNA reads TGTGCCAGCAGTGAATTTTACCCACAGGGGAGGTGGTACGAGCAGTACTTC. This codes for CASSEFYPQGRWYEQYF. This rearrangement joins TRBV6-1 to TRBJ2-7; D might be TRBD1 (7 bases). Germline loops: CDR1 MNHNS, CDR2 SASEGT. V was shortened by 2 bases and J by 4 bases, with 21 bases between the two germline ends. The CDR3 covers 17 residues.

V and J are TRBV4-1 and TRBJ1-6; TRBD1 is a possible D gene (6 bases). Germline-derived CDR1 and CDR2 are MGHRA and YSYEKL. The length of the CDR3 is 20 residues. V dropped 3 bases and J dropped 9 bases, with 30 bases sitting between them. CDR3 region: CASSQKPKRSLARGFSPLHF. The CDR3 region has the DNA TGCGCCAGCAGCCAGAAACCGAAAAGAAGTCTAGCGAGGGGGTTTTCACCCCTCCACTTT.

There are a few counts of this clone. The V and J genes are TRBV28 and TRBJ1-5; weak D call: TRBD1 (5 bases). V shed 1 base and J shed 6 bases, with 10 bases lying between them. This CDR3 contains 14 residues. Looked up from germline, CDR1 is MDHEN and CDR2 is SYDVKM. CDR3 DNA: TGTGCCAGCAGTTTATTAAGGGGCGGTCAGCCCCAGCATTTT. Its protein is CASSLLRGGQPQHF.

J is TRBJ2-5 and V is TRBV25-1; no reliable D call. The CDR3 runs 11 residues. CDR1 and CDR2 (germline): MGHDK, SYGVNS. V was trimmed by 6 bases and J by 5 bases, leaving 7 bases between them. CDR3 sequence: CASSGRETQYF. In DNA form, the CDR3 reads TGTGCCAGCAGCGGCAGGGAGACCCAGTACTTC.